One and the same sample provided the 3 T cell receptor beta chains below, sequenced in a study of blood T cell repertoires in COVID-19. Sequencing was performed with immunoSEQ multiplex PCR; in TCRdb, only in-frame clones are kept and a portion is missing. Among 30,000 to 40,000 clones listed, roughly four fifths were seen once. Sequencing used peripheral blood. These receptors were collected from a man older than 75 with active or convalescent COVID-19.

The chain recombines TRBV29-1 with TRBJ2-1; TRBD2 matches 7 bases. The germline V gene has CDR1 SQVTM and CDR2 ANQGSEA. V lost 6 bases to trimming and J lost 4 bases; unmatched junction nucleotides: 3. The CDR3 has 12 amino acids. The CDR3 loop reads CSVQRGYNEQFF. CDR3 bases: TGCAGCGTCCAGCGGGGTTACAATGAGCAGTTCTTC.

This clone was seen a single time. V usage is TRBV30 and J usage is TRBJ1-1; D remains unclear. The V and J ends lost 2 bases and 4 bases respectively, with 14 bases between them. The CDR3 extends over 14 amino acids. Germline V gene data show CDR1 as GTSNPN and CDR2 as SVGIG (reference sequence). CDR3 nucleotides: TGTGCCTGGAGTAGACGGGAGTTGGGCACTGAAGCTTTCTTT. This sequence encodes CAWSRRELGTEAFF.

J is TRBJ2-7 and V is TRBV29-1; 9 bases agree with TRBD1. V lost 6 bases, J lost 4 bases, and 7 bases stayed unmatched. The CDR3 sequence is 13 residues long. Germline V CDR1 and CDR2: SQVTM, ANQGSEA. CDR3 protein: CSVGGQGRYEQYF. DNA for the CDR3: TGCAGCGTGGGGGGACAGGGCAGGTACGAGCAGTACTTC.